These T cell receptor beta chains were read from a single sample in a study of blood T cell repertoires in COVID-19. Sequenced by immunoSEQ multiplex PCR; TCRdb stores in-frame clones only, minus some. The table records about 240,000 clones, roughly 80% of them present only once. Sequences were obtained from peripheral blood. The receptors derive from a woman aged 80 or over with acute or convalescent COVID-19. Both conserved end residues are part of each CDR3. The D gene is left open where the match is weak. Where a row states a size, it is once, few, many or the class of an expanded clone; other rows omit it.

j_call	d_call	clone_size	cdr3_length	v_call	cdr3_aa	cdr3_nt
TRBJ1-5	.	.	13	TRBV12-3/TRBV12-4	CASVGNSNQPQHF	TGTGCCAGCGTCGGGAATAGCAATCAGCCCCAGCATTTT
TRBJ1-1	TRBD1	.	15	TRBV30	CAWSVRTGGSTEAFF	TGTGCCTGGAGTGTACGAACAGGGGGGAGCACTGAAGCTTTCTTT
TRBJ2-1	.	.	13	TRBV3-1/TRBV3-2	CASSQGQTTGKFF	TGTGCCAGCAGCCAAGGTCAGACGACGGGGAAGTTCTTC
TRBJ1-5	.	.	19	TRBV21-1	CASSSQQGARVLSNQPQHF	TGTGCCAGCAGCTCACAACAGGGGGCGCGGGTTCTTAGCAATCAGCCCCAGCATTTT
TRBJ2-1	TRBD1	.	16	TRBV27	CASSLSWDRGRNEQFF	TGTGCCAGCAGTTTATCCTGGGACAGGGGGAGGAATGAGCAGTTCTTC
TRBJ1-1	.	.	13	TRBV7-9	CASSSPPGTEAFF	TGTGCCAGCAGCTCCCCCCCCGGTACTGAAGCTTTCTTT
TRBJ2-2	TRBD2	.	18	TRBV4-2	CASSRGLAGGTNTGELFF	TGTGCCAGCAGCCGGGGACTAGCGGGGGGCACGAACACCGGGGAGCTGTTTTTT
TRBJ2-5	.	once	15	TRBV19	CASSIGGGYQETQYF	TGTGCCAGTAGTATAGGTGGCGGGTACCAAGAGACCCAGTACTTC
TRBJ2-7	.	few	14	TRBV12-2	CASRLTGQGREQYF	TGTGCAAGTCGCCTCACCGGACAGGGACGAGAGCAGTACTTC
TRBJ1-2	.	.	15	TRBV7-2	CASSLVIAGSDGYTF	TGTGCCAGCAGCTTAGTCATAGCAGGGTCTGATGGCTACACCTTC
TRBJ1-2	.	.	12	TRBV29-1	CSVEDDSYGYTF	TGCAGCGTTGAAGACGACAGCTATGGCTACACCTTC
TRBJ2-1	TRBD2	.	17	TRBV7-3	CASSLLHGLAGNNEQFF	TGTGCCAGCAGCTTACTCCATGGACTAGCGGGAAACAATGAGCAGTTCTTC
TRBJ2-2	TRBD2	once	15	TRBV5-1	CASSWGGTNTGELFF	TGCGCCAGCAGCTGGGGGGGAACGAACACCGGGGAGCTGTTTTTT
TRBJ1-6	.	.	17	TRBV2	CASSDGVGSTRIFPLHF	TGTGCCAGCAGTGATGGTGTGGGCTCCACCCGGATATTCCCCCTCCACTTT
TRBJ1-2	.	.	22	TRBV12-2	CASRLKPLSPRGVIAWDYGYTF	TGTGCAAGTCGCTTAAAGCCCCTCAGTCCCAGGGGCGTAATCGCATGGGACTATGGCTACACCTTC
TRBJ2-1	TRBD2	few	14	TRBV14	CASSPGLAVYEQFF	TGTGCCAGCAGCCCGGGACTAGCTGTCTATGAGCAGTTCTTC
TRBJ2-2	TRBD1	.	14	TRBV18	CASYGTGRTGELFF	TGTGCCAGCTACGGGACAGGGCGCACCGGGGAGCTGTTTTTT
TRBJ2-3	TRBD1	.	14	TRBV6-5	CASSPQGSTRTQYF	TGTGCCAGCAGTCCACAGGGGTCCACACGTACGCAGTATTTT
TRBJ2-7	TRBD1	many	15	TRBV18	CASSPGTGGRYEQYF	TGTGCCAGCTCACCAGGGACAGGGGGACGCTACGAGCAGTACTTC
TRBJ2-7	.	few	14	TRBV7-2	CASSLGQTMDEQYF	TGTGCCAGCAGCTTAGGACAAACGATGGACGAGCAGTACTTC
TRBJ2-1	TRBD1	once	18	TRBV28	CASRPPGTGVVSYNEQFF	TGTGCCAGCAGACCCCCCGGGACAGGGGTCGTCTCCTACAATGAGCAGTTCTTC
TRBJ1-5	.	.	13	TRBV7-9	CASSTQGNQPQHF	TGTGCCAGCAGCACCCAGGGGAATCAGCCCCAGCATTTT
TRBJ2-5	TRBD2	.	18	TRBV9	CASSVVSGGLAGQETQYF	TGTGCCAGCAGCGTAGTCTCCGGGGGACTAGCAGGCCAAGAGACCCAGTACTTC
TRBJ1-1	.	.	13	TRBV3-1/TRBV3-2	CASSLWAVGEAFF	TGTGCCAGCAGCCTCTGGGCTGTTGGTGAAGCTTTCTTT
TRBJ2-1	TRBD2	.	16	TRBV30	CAWSTPGGALYNEQFF	TGTGCCTGGAGTACCCCCGGGGGGGCCCTTTACAATGAGCAGTTCTTC
TRBJ1-4	.	.	18	TRBV23-1	CASSQSAAGGGKNEKLFF	TGCGCCAGCAGTCAATCGGCAGCGGGCGGGGGAAAGAATGAAAAACTGTTTTTT
TRBJ1-2	.	.	13	TRBV2	CASSEGLFYGYTF	TGTGCCAGCAGTGAAGGACTCTTCTATGGCTACACCTTC
TRBJ2-1	TRBD2	once	14	TRBV9	CASSGPRGAGEQFF	TGTGCCAGCAGCGGACCGCGGGGGGCGGGGGAGCAGTTCTTC
TRBJ2-7	.	few	16	TRBV4-1	CASSLNLRGVSYEQYF	TGCGCCAGCAGCCTGAACCTCAGGGGGGTCTCCTACGAGCAGTACTTC
TRBJ2-3	TRBD2	.	16	TRBV7-2	CASSLGSGGVPDTQYF	TGTGCCAGCAGCTTAGGGAGCGGGGGGGTCCCAGATACGCAGTATTTT
TRBJ2-1	.	.	16	TRBV7-5	CARSGRTGGSSNEQFF	TGTGCCAGAAGCGGCAGGACAGGGGGCAGTTCCAATGAGCAGTTCTTC
TRBJ1-2	TRBD1	once	15	TRBV4-1	CASSQVDRGRQGYTF	TGCGCCAGCAGCCAAGTAGACAGGGGGCGCCAGGGCTACACCTTC
TRBJ2-7	.	.	13	TRBV5-1	CASSPFSSYEQYF	TGCGCCAGCAGCCCCTTTAGCTCCTACGAGCAGTACTTC
TRBJ1-1	.	.	13	TRBV28	CASTLPGWGEAFF	TGTGCCAGCACCCTGCCGGGATGGGGTGAAGCTTTCTTT